Detailed here is one TCR beta chain. A much larger clone is a single base away; this may be a read error. TCRdb used MiXCR to reprocess the PCR reads, holding one entry per CDR3 protein. The sample holds under 800,000 distinct CDR3 sequences; approximately 24% are singletons and the top ten take about 0.81%. This sample stems from a study of molecular identifiers for immune sequencing clone quantification. The TCR was taken from a human donor in good health. Some libraries in this study had Jurkat cell RNA spiked in. The sequenced sample was naive CD8+ T cells from blood, with Jurkat cell RNA spiked in. Subset noted: FACS-sorted CD8+CD4-CCR7+CD45RA+ naive T cells.

The CDR3 sequence: CASSHGTEASF. The CDR3 nucleotides read TGTGCCAGCAGCCACGGGACTGAAGCTTCCTTT. The chain is built from TRBV5-3 and TRBJ1-1; a possible D gene is TRBD1 (5 bases). TRBV5-3 is marked as an open reading frame, function uncertain. The CDR3 spans 11 residues.